These T cell receptor beta chains were read from a single sample in a study of neurological immune-mediated disorders. TCRdb re-derived calls from the 5' RACE reads in MiXCR, one entry per CDR3 protein. The sample contains 25,000 or so distinct CDR3 sequences, roughly 13% of which appear only once. Sample: CD4+ T cells from blood. The receptor set was obtained from a female donor with HTLV-1-associated myelopathy (HAM/TSP). The CDR3 runs from the conserved cysteine through the conserved F or W. Fields, in order: V gene, J gene, D gene, clone size, CDR3 protein, CDR3 DNA. A D gene is named only where the DNA matches it firmly. Not every row has a clone size; where given, it reads once, few, many or a size class.

TRBV24-1	TRBJ2-1	TRBD2	many	CATSDPRGGDSGGAVLTYNEQFF	TGTGCCACCAGTGATCCCCGGGGGGGTGATAGCGGGGGGGCGGTTTTGACCTACAATGAGCAGTTCTTC
TRBV7-2	TRBJ2-3	TRBD2	many	CASTLAGGHTDTQYF	TGTGCCAGCACCTTAGCGGGGGGCCACACAGATACGCAGTATTTT
TRBV20-1	TRBJ2-3	TRBD2	many	CSARGASGTSDTQYF	TGCAGTGCTAGAGGGGCTAGCGGGACCTCAGATACGCAGTATTTT
TRBV20-1	TRBJ2-3	TRBD1	once	CSAQGTPPDTQYF	TGCAGTGCACAGGGGACCCCCCCAGATACGCAGTATTTT
TRBV20-1	TRBJ1-5	TRBD1	medium-sized	CSARDRGSNQPQHF	TGCAGTGCTAGAGACAGGGGGAGCAATCAGCCCCAGCATTTT
TRBV11-1	TRBJ2-1	.	many	CASSFDNEQFF	TGTGCCAGCAGCTTTGACAATGAGCAGTTCTTC
TRBV4-3	TRBJ1-1	TRBD1	.	CASSQLSSTGGAFF	TGCGCCAGCAGCCAACTATCCAGCACAGGGGGTGCTTTCTTT
TRBV2	TRBJ2-3	.	many	CASKEDVTDTQYF	TGTGCCAGCAAGGAGGACGTCACAGATACGCAGTATTTT
TRBV24-1	TRBJ2-3	TRBD2	many	CATSDLSSGGDPDTQYF	TGTGCCACCAGTGATTTGAGTAGCGGGGGGGACCCAGATACGCAGTATTTT
TRBV12-3/TRBV12-4	TRBJ1-5	TRBD1	many	CASSGTASNQPQHF	TGTGCCAGCAGTGGGACAGCTAGCAATCAGCCCCAGCATTTT
TRBV20-1	TRBJ2-1	.	medium-sized	CSARDQRAYNEQFF	TGCAGTGCCAGAGACCAGCGCGCGTACAATGAGCAGTTCTTC
TRBV7-2	TRBJ2-3	TRBD1	many	CASSLGGADTQYF	TGTGCCAGCAGCCTAGGGGGCGCAGATACGCAGTATTTT
TRBV7-2	TRBJ2-1	.	many	CASSLVYRDNEQFF	TGTGCCAGCAGCTTAGTGTACAGGGACAATGAGCAGTTCTTC
TRBV6-6	TRBJ2-3	TRBD2	.	CANRSSGRGADTQYF	TGTGCCAACAGATCTAGCGGGAGAGGTGCAGATACACAGTATTTT
TRBV7-2	TRBJ2-1	TRBD1	many	CASSFDRDPYNEQFF	TGTGCCAGCAGCTTCGACAGGGACCCCTACAATGAGCAGTTCTTC
TRBV28	TRBJ2-7	.	many	CAARRGSYEQYF	TGTGCCGCCCGGCGGGGTTCCTACGAGCAGTACTTC
TRBV28	TRBJ2-7	.	many	CASSFLGQLSSYEQYF	TGTGCCAGCAGTTTCCTAGGACAGCTGAGCTCCTACGAGCAGTACTTC
TRBV10-1	TRBJ2-7	.	.	CASSESWGTGEQYF	TGCGCCAGCAGTGAGTCGTGGGGGACGGGCGAGCAGTACTTC
TRBV24-1	TRBJ2-6	TRBD1	many	CATSDWDSSSGANVLTF	TGTGCCACCAGTGATTGGGACAGTAGCTCTGGGGCCAACGTCCTGACTTTC
TRBV15	TRBJ2-7	TRBD2	.	CATNRVGGRADEQYF	TGTGCCACCAACAGAGTGGGCGGGAGGGCCGACGAGCAGTACTTC
TRBV7-9	TRBJ2-1	.	many	CASSLRGRSPTYNEQFF	TGTGCCAGCAGCCTTCGGGGGAGGAGCCCAACCTACAATGAGCAGTTCTTC
TRBV7-3	TRBJ2-3	TRBD2	many	CASSPSGRTDTQYF	TGTGCCAGCAGCCCTAGCGGGAGAACAGATACGCAGTATTTT
TRBV6-5	TRBJ1-1	TRBD1	many	CASSGHTDRVGTEAFF	TGTGCCAGCAGTGGTCACACTGACAGGGTTGGCACTGAAGCTTTCTTT
TRBV5-1	TRBJ2-3	.	many	CASSRTGTEASDTQYF	TGCGCCAGCAGCCGCACCGGGACCGAGGCATCAGATACGCAGTATTTT
TRBV20-1	TRBJ2-3	.	large	CSADEGGADTQYF	TGCAGTGCAGATGAGGGGGGGGCAGATACGCAGTATTTT
TRBV18	TRBJ2-7	.	many	CASSPRGTGYEQYF	TGTGCCAGCTCACCACGGGGTACAGGGTACGAGCAGTACTTC
TRBV20-1	TRBJ1-1	TRBD1	.	CSARDARGIGTEAFF	TGCAGTGCTAGAGATGCCAGGGGGATAGGCACTGAAGCTTTCTTT
TRBV18	TRBJ1-6	TRBD1	many	CASSPWGQSGSPLHF	TGTGCCAGCTCACCTTGGGGACAGTCTGGTTCACCCCTCCACTTT
TRBV29-1	TRBJ2-3	.	many	CSVEASVGERYIDTQYF	TGCAGCGTTGAGGCCTCAGTGGGGGAGAGGTATATAGATACGCAGTATTTT
TRBV5-1	TRBJ2-5	.	medium-sized	CASSLEETQYF	TGCGCCAGCAGCTTGGAGGAGACCCAGTACTTC
TRBV30	TRBJ2-1	TRBD2	.	CAWRLPGRASNEQFF	TGTGCCTGGAGACTGCCTGGGAGGGCGAGCAATGAGCAGTTCTTC
TRBV4-1	TRBJ2-7	TRBD1	many	CASSQLPGQPYEQYF	TGCGCCAGCAGCCAGCTTCCGGGACAGCCCTACGAGCAGTACTTC
TRBV20-1	TRBJ1-2	.	many	CSASWGGAYGYTF	TGCAGTGCTAGTTGGGGGGGGGCCTATGGCTACACCTTC